Many counts were recorded for the clone carrying this TCR beta chain. Assay execution took place at the deep level. Some clones are missing from TCRdb's copy, which holds only in-frame ones; the method was immunoSEQ multiplex PCR. The sample consists of 330,000 or so clones, roughly 80% of them appearing once. These data come from a study of shared clonotypes between healthy human individuals. At the level of the study: Contributing individuals were a couple of females and a few males aged 18 to 49.

The germline V gene has CDR1 SGHRS and CDR2 YFSETQ. The CDR3 is 13 amino acids. V shed 4 bases and J shed 8 bases, with 15 bases lying between them. Adults of Caucasian background living in Nashville, Tennessee made up all donors. CD45RA-negative memory and CD45RA+ naive subsets were split from the CD4+ cells. Specimen: memory CD4+ T cells sorted from blood. Subset in this sample: CD45RA-negative fraction. The chain has TRBV5-1 and TRBJ1-2, with D possibly TRBD1 on 6 matching bases. This clonotype was obtained from a man aged 25-45 years in good health. DNA of the CDR3: TGCGCCAGCAGCAGGGGGACAAGTTGGGGCTACACCTTC. It encodes CASSRGTSWGYTF.